These 10 T cell receptor beta chains share one sample of origin, sequenced in a study of OX40 agonist ivuxolimab in advanced cancers. This table comes from immunoSEQ multiplex PCR, and its TCRdb copy is limited to in-frame clones, with some not included. The sample lists about 69,000 clones, approximately 89% seen once, with 0.25% to 0.3% in the top ten. This sample comprised CD4+ or CD8+ T cells sorted from blood, obtained in a trial of the OX40 agonist ivuxolimab. These receptor sequences come from an adult with an advanced solid tumor such as melanoma, head and neck, liver or kidney cancer.

The genes are TRBV2 and TRBJ2-2; maybe TRBD1 (5 bases). The CDR3 is made up of 18 amino acids. Per the germline V gene, CDR1 is SNHLY and CDR2 is FYNNEI. Trimming removed 0 bases at V and 2 bases at J, with 16 bases between. This CDR3 reads CASSEALFGQRNTGELFF. DNA of the CDR3: TGTGCCAGCAGTGAAGCGCTGTTTGGACAACGCAACACCGGGGAGCTGTTTTTT.

The chain employs TRBV7-2 and TRBJ1-3; no definite D call. Germline V gene data show CDR1 as SGHTA and CDR2 as FQGNSA. With 5 bases removed from V and 0 bases from J, the gap between germline ends came to 11 bases. This CDR3 is built from 15 residues. CDR3 region: CASSKAALSGNTIYF. CDR3 coding DNA: TGTGCCAGCAGCAAAGCAGCCCTCTCTGGAAACACCATATATTTT. Drawing the rest from reference TRBV7-2 and TRBJ1-3, the complete variable domain is GAGVSQSPSNKVTEKGKDVELRCDPISGHTALYWYRQSLGQGLEFLIYFQGNSAPDKSGLPSDRFSAERTGGSVSTLTIQRTQQEDSAVYLCASSKAALSGNTIYFGEGSWLTVV.

The genes are TRBV5-1 and TRBJ1-4, with 8 bases lining up with TRBD1. The germline V gene has CDR1 SGHRS and CDR2 YFSETQ. The CDR3 is 15 amino acids. The J segment lost 4 bases and the V segment lost 4 bases, leaving 6 bases of the junction unmatched. In DNA, the CDR3 is TGCGCCAGCAGCATACGGACAGGGAATAATGAAAAACTGTTTTTT. Translating gives CASSIRTGNNEKLFF.

The chain combines TRBV27 with TRBJ1-1; 7 nucleotides line up with TRBD1. The germline V gene encodes CDR1 MNHEY and CDR2 SMNVEV (reference sequence). This CDR3 spans 17 amino acids. The V gene end was trimmed by 2 bases and the J gene end by 0 bases; junction bases not matched to a gene: 9. The CDR3 spells CASSLRVTGRMNTEAFF. The CDR3 DNA reads as TGTGCCAGCAGTTTAAGGGTGACAGGGCGCATGAACACTGAAGCTTTCTTT.

V is TRBV6-5 and J is TRBJ1-2, with 9 bases that match TRBD1. The CDR3 runs 14 residues. Germline trimming cut 6 bases from V and 4 bases from J; bases unmatched to any gene: 6. Germline CDR1 is MNHEY and CDR2 is SVGAGI. The CDR3 bases are TGTGCCAGCAGGAAAAACAGGGGGCTCTATGGCTACACCTTC. It codes for CASRKNRGLYGYTF.

The rearrangement links TRBV5-1 to TRBJ1-1; 7 bases are a match to TRBD1. The V gene's germline CDR1 is SGHRS and CDR2 YFSETQ. The CDR3 has 15 residues. Losses at the gene ends were 3 bases for V and 2 bases for J; bases not matched to a gene: 7. The CDR3 reads CASSSTGTVNTEAFF. CDR3 in DNA: TGCGCCAGCAGCTCTACCGGGACAGTCAACACTGAAGCTTTCTTT. Variable domain in full (rest from reference TRBV5-1 and TRBJ1-1): KAGVTQTPRYLIKTRGQQVTLSCSPISGHRSVSWYQQTPGQGLQFLFEYFSETQRNKGNFPGRFSGRQFSNSRSEMNVSTLELGDSALYLCASSSTGTVNTEAFFGQGTRLTVV.

This clone appeared a single time. J is TRBJ1-2 and V is TRBV9; 7 bases match TRBD1. The V gene end was trimmed by 0 bases and the J gene end by 0 bases; junction bases not matched to a gene: 2. CDR3 length: 15 residues. Germline values: CDR1 SGDLS, CDR2 YYNGEE. The CDR3 DNA follows: TGTGCCAGCAGCGTAGTGAGGGGGCCTAACTATGGCTACACCTTC. Translation gives CASSVVRGPNYGYTF.

The J gene is TRBJ2-3, the V gene TRBV28, with D uncertain. Germline V gene sequence: CDR1 MDHEN, CDR2 SYDVKM. The CDR3 consists of 16 residues. V was pared by 2 bases and J by 3 bases, with 15 bases between. CDR3 sequence (DNA): TGTGCCAGCAGTTTAATAGGATTTGAAGGAACAGATACGCAGTATTTT. The encoded protein is CASSLIGFEGTDTQYF.

The CDR3 region is CASSDRLVRMNEQFF. The CDR3 nucleotides read TGTGCCAGCAGTGATAGACTAGTTCGGATGAATGAGCAGTTCTTC. This chain joins TRBV6-1 and TRBJ2-1; tentative D call: TRBD2 (6 bases). The CDR3 is 15 residues long. The germline V gene has CDR1 MNHNS and CDR2 SASEGT. V lost 3 bases and J lost 7, with 16 bases in between.

The chain combines TRBV4-2 with TRBJ2-2; unclear D gene. The CDR3 has 12 amino acids. V lost 5 bases and J lost 4, with 5 bases in between. The germline CDR1 and CDR2 sequences are LGHNA and YNFKEQ. The CDR3 nucleotides are TGTGCCAGCAGCTACGTCACCGGGGAGCTGTTTTTT. It yields the protein CASSYVTGELFF.